This TCR beta chain is from a study of T-cell reconstitution after alpha-beta-depleted transplantation in children. Germline CDR1 and CDR2: DFQATT and SNEGSKA (reference sequence). The CDR3 is 16 amino acids. V was pared by 0 bases and J by 4 bases, with 17 bases between. Unique molecular identifiers tagged the TCRbeta library. TCRdb called the PCR reads again in MiXCR, with one record for every CDR3 protein. The table has approximately 230,000 distinct CDR3 sequences, 20% to 30% seen once. The chain carries TRBV20-1 and TRBJ2-3; D is tentatively TRBD1 or TRBD2 (5 bases each). The TCR was taken from a female patient between 2 and 15 years old who had a stem cell transplant for congenital amegakaryocytic thrombocytopenia, so the T cells may come from the graft donor. The sequences come from PBMCs, mostly from graft donor cells, collected 360 days after TCRalphabeta/CD19-depleted stem cell transplant. The CDR3 region has the DNA TGCAGTGCTAGAGATAATTCTGAGTGGGGACCAGATACGCAGTATTTT. Residues: CSARDNSEWGPDTQYF.